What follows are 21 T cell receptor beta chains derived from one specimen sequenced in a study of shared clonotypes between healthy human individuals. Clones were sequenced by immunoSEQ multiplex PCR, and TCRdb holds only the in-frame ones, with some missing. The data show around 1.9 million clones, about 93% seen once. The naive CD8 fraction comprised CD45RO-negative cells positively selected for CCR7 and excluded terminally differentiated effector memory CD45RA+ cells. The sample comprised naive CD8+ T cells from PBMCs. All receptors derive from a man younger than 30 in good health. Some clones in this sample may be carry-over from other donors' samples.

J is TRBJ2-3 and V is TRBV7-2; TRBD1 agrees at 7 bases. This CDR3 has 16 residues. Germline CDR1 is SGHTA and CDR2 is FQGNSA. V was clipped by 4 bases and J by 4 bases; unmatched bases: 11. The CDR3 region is CASSSPTGALSDTQYF. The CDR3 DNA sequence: TGTGCCAGCAGCTCCCCAACAGGGGCCCTGTCAGATACGCAGTATTTT.

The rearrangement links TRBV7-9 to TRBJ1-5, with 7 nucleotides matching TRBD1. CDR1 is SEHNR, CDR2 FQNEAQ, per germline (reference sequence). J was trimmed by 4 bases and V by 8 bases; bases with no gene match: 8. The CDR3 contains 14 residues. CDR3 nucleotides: TGTGCCAGCTCGGACGGGACAGTTAATCAGCCCCAGCATTTT. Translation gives CASSDGTVNQPQHF.

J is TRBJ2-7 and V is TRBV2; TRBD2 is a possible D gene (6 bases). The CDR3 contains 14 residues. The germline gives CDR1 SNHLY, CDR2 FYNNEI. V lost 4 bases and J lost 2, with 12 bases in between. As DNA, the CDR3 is TGTGCCAGCAGTGGGGCGGGAAACCCCTACGAGCAGTACTTC. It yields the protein CASSGAGNPYEQYF.

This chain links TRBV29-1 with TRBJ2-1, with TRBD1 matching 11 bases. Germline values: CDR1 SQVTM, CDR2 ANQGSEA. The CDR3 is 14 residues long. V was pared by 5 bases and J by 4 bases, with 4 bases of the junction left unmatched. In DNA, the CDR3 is TGCAGCGTTCCAGGACAGGGGGCGTACAATGAGCAGTTCTTC. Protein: CSVPGQGAYNEQFF.

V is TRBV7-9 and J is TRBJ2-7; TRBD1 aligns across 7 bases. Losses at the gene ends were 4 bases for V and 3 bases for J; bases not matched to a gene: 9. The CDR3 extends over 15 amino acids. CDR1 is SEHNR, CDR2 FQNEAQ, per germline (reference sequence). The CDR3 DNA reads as TGTGCCAGCAGCTCTCCGACAGGGACCAACTACGAGCAGTACTTC. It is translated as CASSSPTGTNYEQYF.

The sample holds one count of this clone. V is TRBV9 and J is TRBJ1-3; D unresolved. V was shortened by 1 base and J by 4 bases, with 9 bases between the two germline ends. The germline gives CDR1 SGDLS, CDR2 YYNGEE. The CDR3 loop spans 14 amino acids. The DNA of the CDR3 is TGTGCCAGCAGCGTAATGGGAGACGGAAACACCATATATTTT. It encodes CASSVMGDGNTIYF.

CDR3 in amino acids: CASSQGPLYEQYF. In DNA form, the CDR3 reads TGTGCCAGCAGCCAGGGACCGCTCTACGAGCAGTACTTC. J is TRBJ2-5 and V is TRBV7-9; tentatively, D is TRBD1 or TRBD2 (5 bases each). TRBJ2-7 matches the DNA end more closely, so the J call is doubtful. The CDR3 loop spans 13 amino acids. Per germline, CDR1 SEHNR and CDR2 FQNEAQ (reference sequence).

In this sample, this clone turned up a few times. In DNA, the CDR3 is TGTGCCAGCACCACCAGGGACATCTATCAGCCCCAGCATTTT. Its translation: CASTTRDIYQPQHF. The chain uses TRBV28 and TRBJ1-5, with D possibly matching TRBD1 (6 bases). Germline V lookup: CDR1 MDHEN, CDR2 SYDVKM. CDR3 length equals 14 residues. V lost 7 bases to trimming and J lost 5 bases, with 15 bases between them. The whole variable domain, remainder taken from reference TRBV28 and TRBJ1-5, is DVKVTQSSRYLVKRTGEKVFLECVQDMDHENMFWYRQDPGLGLRLIYFSYDVKMKEKGDIPEGYSVSREKKERFSLILESASTNQTSMYLCASTTRDIYQPQHFGDGTRLSIL.

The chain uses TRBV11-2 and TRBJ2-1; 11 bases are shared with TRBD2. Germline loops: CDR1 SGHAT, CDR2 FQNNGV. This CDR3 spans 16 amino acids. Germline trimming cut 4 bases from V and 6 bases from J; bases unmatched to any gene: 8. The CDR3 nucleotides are TGTGCCAGCAGCTCCATTCCGGGACTAGCGGCCAATGAGCAGTTCTTC. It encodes CASSSIPGLAANEQFF.

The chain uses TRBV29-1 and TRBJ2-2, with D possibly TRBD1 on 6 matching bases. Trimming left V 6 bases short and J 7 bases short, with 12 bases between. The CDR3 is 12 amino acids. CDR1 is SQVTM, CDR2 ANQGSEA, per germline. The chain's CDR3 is CSVTGQGGELFF. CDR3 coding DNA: TGCAGCGTCACAGGGCAGGGCGGGGAGCTGTTTTTT.

The CDR3 nucleotides are TGTGCCAGCAGACCTATCAACGCCGGGACCTACGAGCAGTACTTC. Translated: CASRPINAGTYEQYF. The V and J genes are TRBV6-5 and TRBJ2-7; a weak D match, TRBD2 (5 bases). CDR1 and CDR2 (germline): MNHEY, SVGAGI. CDR3 size: 15 residues. V gave up 6 bases and J gave up 2 bases, with 17 bases separating them.

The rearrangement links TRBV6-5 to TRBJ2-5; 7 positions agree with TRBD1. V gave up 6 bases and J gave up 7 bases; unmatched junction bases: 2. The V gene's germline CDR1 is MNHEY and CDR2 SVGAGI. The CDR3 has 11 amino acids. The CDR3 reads CASRRQGTQYF. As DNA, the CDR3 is TGTGCCAGCAGAAGACAGGGGACCCAGTACTTC.

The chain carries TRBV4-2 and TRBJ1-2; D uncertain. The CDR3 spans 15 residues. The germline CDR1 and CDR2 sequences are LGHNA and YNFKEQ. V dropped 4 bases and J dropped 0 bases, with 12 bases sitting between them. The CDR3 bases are TGTGCCAGCAGCCCCGGTCAGATTTCTAACTATGGCTACACCTTC. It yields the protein CASSPGQISNYGYTF.

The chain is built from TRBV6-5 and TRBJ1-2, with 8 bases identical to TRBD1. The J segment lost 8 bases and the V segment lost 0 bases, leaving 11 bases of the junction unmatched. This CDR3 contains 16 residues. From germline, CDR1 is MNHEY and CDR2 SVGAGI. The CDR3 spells CASSYSYLGQVGGYTF. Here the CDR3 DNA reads TGTGCCAGCAGTTACTCGTACTTGGGACAGGTTGGCGGCTACACCTTC.

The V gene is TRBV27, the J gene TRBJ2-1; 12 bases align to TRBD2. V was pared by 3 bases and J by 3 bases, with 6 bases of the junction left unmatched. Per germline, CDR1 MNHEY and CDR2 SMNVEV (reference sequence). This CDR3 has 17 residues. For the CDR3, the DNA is TGTGCCAGCAGTTTCAAGACGGGACTAGCGGGCTACAATGAGCAGTTCTTC. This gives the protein CASSFKTGLAGYNEQFF.

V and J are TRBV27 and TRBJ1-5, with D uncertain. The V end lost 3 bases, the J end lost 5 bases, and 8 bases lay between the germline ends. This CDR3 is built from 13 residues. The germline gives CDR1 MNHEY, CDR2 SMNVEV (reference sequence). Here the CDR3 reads CASSLRSHQPQHF. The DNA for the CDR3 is TGTGCCAGCAGTTTGAGGTCTCATCAGCCCCAGCATTTT.

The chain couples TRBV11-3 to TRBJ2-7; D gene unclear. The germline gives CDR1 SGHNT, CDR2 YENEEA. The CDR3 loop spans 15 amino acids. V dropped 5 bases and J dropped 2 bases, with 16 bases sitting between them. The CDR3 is CASSRADQVPYEQYF. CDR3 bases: TGTGCCAGCAGCCGCGCCGACCAGGTCCCCTACGAGCAGTACTTC.

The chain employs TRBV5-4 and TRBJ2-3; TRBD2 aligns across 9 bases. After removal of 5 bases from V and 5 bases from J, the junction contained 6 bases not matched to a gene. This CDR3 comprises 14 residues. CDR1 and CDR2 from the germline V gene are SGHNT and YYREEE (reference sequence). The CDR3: CASRVAGAVDTQYF. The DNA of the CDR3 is TGTGCCAGCAGGGTAGCGGGAGCAGTAGATACGCAGTATTTT.

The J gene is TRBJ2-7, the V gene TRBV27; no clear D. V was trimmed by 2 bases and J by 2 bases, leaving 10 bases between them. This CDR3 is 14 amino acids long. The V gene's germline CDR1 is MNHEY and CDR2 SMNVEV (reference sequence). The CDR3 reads CASSLAPATYEQYF. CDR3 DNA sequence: TGTGCCAGCAGTTTAGCCCCAGCCACCTACGAGCAGTACTTC.

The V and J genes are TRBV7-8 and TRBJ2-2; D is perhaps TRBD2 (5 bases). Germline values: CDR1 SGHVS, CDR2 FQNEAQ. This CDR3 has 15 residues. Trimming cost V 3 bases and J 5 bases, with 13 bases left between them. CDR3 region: CASSLTRGITGELFF. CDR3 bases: TGTGCCAGCAGCTTGACTCGAGGGATTACCGGGGAGCTGTTTTTT.

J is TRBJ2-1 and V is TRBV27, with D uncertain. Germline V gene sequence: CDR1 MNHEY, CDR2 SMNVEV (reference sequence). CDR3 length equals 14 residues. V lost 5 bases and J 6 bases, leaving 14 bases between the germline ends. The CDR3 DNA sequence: TGTGCCAGCAGTCGAACTTGGAGAGGCAATGAGCAGTTCTTC. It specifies CASSRTWRGNEQFF.